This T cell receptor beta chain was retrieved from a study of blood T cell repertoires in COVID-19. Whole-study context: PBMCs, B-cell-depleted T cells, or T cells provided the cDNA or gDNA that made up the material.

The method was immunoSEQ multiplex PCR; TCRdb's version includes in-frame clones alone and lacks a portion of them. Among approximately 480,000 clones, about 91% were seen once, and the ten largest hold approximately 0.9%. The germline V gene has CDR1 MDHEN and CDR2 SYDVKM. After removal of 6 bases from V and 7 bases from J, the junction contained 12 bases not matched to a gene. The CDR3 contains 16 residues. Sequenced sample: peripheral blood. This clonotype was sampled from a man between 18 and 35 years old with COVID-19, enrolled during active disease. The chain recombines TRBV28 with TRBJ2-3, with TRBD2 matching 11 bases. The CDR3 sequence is CASSRAIAGGLYTQYF. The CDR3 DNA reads TGTGCCAGCAGCCGTGCCATAGCGGGAGGGCTTTATACGCAGTATTTT. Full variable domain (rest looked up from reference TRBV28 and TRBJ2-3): DVKVTQSSRYLVKRTGEKVFLECVQDMDHENMFWYRQDPGLGLRLIYFSYDVKMKEKGDIPEGYSVSREKKERFSLILESASTNQTSMYLCASSRAIAGGLYTQYFGPGTRLTVL.